This T cell receptor (beta chain) emerged from a study of early T cells in non-severe SARS-CoV-2 infection. Study at large: With bulk RNA from unsorted whole blood as input, sequencing yielded unpaired chains.

Individually, cDNA molecules had unique molecular identifiers attached to them. TCRdb used MiXCR to reprocess the 5' RACE reads, holding one entry per CDR3 protein. This table holds some 32,000 distinct CDR3 sequences, roughly 3.9% found once. Study observations and caveats: VDJdb matching, biased toward anti-spike CD8 responses, missed private and CD4 specificities.

This clonotype was counted many times. The antigen is not known. Compared with germline, one end of the junction differs, possibly owing to a read error. The CDR3 runs to 16 residues. Germline V gene sequence: CDR1 SGHNT, CDR2 YENEEA. Sequenced material: whole blood. This clonotype was sampled from an adult who was a healthcare worker with PCR-confirmed SARS-CoV-2 infection or an uninfected control (not recorded which). The chain uses TRBV11-3 and TRBJ2-2, with D possibly matching TRBD1 (6 bases). The CDR3 here is CASSPTNTGNTGELFF. The CDR3, as DNA: TGTGCCAGCAGCCCGACAAACACAGGGAACACGGGGGAGCTGTTTTTT.